The rows below give T cell receptor beta chains drawn from one sample of a study of beta chain features in type 1 diabetes. Assay used: immunoSEQ multiplex PCR; TCRdb lists only in-frame clones, some missing. The table records 250,000 to 300,000 clones, around 24% of them present only once. The material sequenced was naive CD4+ T cells from blood. These TCRs come from a woman in her twenties or thirties with type 1 diabetes. CDR3s leave out the opening cysteine and the closing phenylalanine or tryptophan. A D gene is named only where the DNA matches it firmly. Where a row states a size, it is once, few, many or the class of an expanded clone; other rows omit it.

CDR3 protein: ASSLFGLTTGEAF
clone size: few
J gene: TRBJ1-1
D gene: -
V gene: TRBV5-6

CDR3 protein: ASKNSPYEQY
clone size: -
J gene: TRBJ2-7
D gene: -
V gene: TRBV28

CDR3 protein: SVDRGSFGYT
clone size: few
J gene: TRBJ1-2
D gene: -
V gene: TRBV29-1

CDR3 protein: ASSSYNSGYTIY
clone size: -
J gene: TRBJ1-3
D gene: -
V gene: TRBV7-2

CDR3 protein: ASSPQTSGSRSNEQF
clone size: -
J gene: TRBJ2-1
D gene: TRBD2
V gene: TRBV27

CDR3 protein: ASSLITGGANEQF
clone size: few
J gene: TRBJ2-1
D gene: -
V gene: TRBV7-3

CDR3 protein: ASSGQGGQPQH
clone size: few
J gene: TRBJ1-5
D gene: TRBD1
V gene: TRBV2

CDR3 protein: ASAGQETQY
clone size: -
J gene: TRBJ2-5
D gene: -
V gene: TRBV28

CDR3 protein: ATSKELGNSYEQY
clone size: -
J gene: TRBJ2-7
D gene: -
V gene: TRBV15

CDR3 protein: ASSNLGGGFVNTQY
clone size: -
J gene: TRBJ2-3
D gene: TRBD2
V gene: TRBV27

CDR3 protein: ASSIGTVFTEAF
clone size: -
J gene: TRBJ1-1
D gene: TRBD1
V gene: TRBV19

CDR3 protein: ASSVGTGARTDTQY
clone size: few
J gene: TRBJ2-3
D gene: TRBD1
V gene: TRBV9

CDR3 protein: AQPQKNTGELF
clone size: few
J gene: TRBJ2-2
D gene: -
V gene: TRBV30

CDR3 protein: ASSSGGDTQY
clone size: -
J gene: TRBJ2-3
D gene: TRBD2
V gene: TRBV11-3

CDR3 protein: ASSRQFSYEQY
clone size: few
J gene: TRBJ2-7
D gene: -
V gene: TRBV27

CDR3 protein: ASSLSRGRYGYT
clone size: few
J gene: TRBJ1-2
D gene: -
V gene: TRBV28

CDR3 protein: ASSLEAQVGELF
clone size: -
J gene: TRBJ2-2
D gene: -
V gene: TRBV5-1

CDR3 protein: ASSVGGAEQY
clone size: few
J gene: TRBJ2-7
D gene: -
V gene: TRBV6-5

CDR3 protein: ASSLRQGQPQH
clone size: -
J gene: TRBJ1-5
D gene: TRBD1
V gene: TRBV7-6

CDR3 protein: AWSAQGSGYT
clone size: few
J gene: TRBJ1-2
D gene: -
V gene: TRBV30

CDR3 protein: AWSDGQGFGYT
clone size: few
J gene: TRBJ1-2
D gene: TRBD1
V gene: TRBV30

CDR3 protein: SATGGFGYT
clone size: -
J gene: TRBJ1-2
D gene: TRBD1
V gene: TRBV20-1

CDR3 protein: ASSDPGETQY
clone size: few
J gene: TRBJ2-5
D gene: -
V gene: TRBV28

CDR3 protein: ASSLVGQAQSYEQY
clone size: -
J gene: TRBJ2-7
D gene: TRBD1
V gene: TRBV5-1

CDR3 protein: SVVAGAFGDTQY
clone size: few
J gene: TRBJ2-3
D gene: -
V gene: TRBV29-1

CDR3 protein: ASSPPGLKNTEAF
clone size: few
J gene: TRBJ1-1
D gene: -
V gene: TRBV18

CDR3 protein: ASSIAEAF
clone size: -
J gene: TRBJ1-1
D gene: -
V gene: TRBV6-1

CDR3 protein: ASSSGNSVAKNIQY
clone size: -
J gene: TRBJ2-4
D gene: -
V gene: TRBV28

CDR3 protein: ASSAGASGSDEQF
clone size: few
J gene: TRBJ2-1
D gene: TRBD2
V gene: TRBV9

CDR3 protein: ASSLGQDRTDTQY
clone size: few
J gene: TRBJ2-3
D gene: -
V gene: TRBV7-9

CDR3 protein: ATRRQGGNYGYT
clone size: -
J gene: TRBJ1-2
D gene: TRBD1
V gene: TRBV27

CDR3 protein: SVLRDRGSPDTQY
clone size: few
J gene: TRBJ2-3
D gene: TRBD1
V gene: TRBV29-1

CDR3 protein: ASSHRGTSYEQY
clone size: -
J gene: TRBJ2-7
D gene: TRBD1
V gene: TRBV28

CDR3 protein: ASSVADREQF
clone size: few
J gene: TRBJ2-1
D gene: -
V gene: TRBV9

CDR3 protein: ASSLSTGAYEQY
clone size: few
J gene: TRBJ2-7
D gene: TRBD1
V gene: TRBV5-1

CDR3 protein: ASSAQGVYYNEQF
clone size: -
J gene: TRBJ2-1
D gene: -
V gene: TRBV6-1

CDR3 protein: ASSLSGYPEAF
clone size: few
J gene: TRBJ1-1
D gene: -
V gene: TRBV11-2

CDR3 protein: SVARGAEAF
clone size: few
J gene: TRBJ1-1
D gene: -
V gene: TRBV29-1

CDR3 protein: AWSRGVSNQPQH
clone size: -
J gene: TRBJ1-5
D gene: -
V gene: TRBV30

CDR3 protein: ASSELADHSYNEQF
clone size: -
J gene: TRBJ2-1
D gene: TRBD2
V gene: TRBV9

CDR3 protein: ASSVSGSSNQPQH
clone size: -
J gene: TRBJ1-5
D gene: -
V gene: TRBV9

CDR3 protein: ASSLLPTGTNTGELF
clone size: few
J gene: TRBJ2-2
D gene: TRBD1
V gene: TRBV23-1

CDR3 protein: SASVQIAQETQY
clone size: -
J gene: TRBJ2-5
D gene: -
V gene: TRBV29-1

CDR3 protein: ASSSTLIVYEQY
clone size: -
J gene: TRBJ2-7
D gene: -
V gene: TRBV19

CDR3 protein: AIRGRSYNEQF
clone size: -
J gene: TRBJ2-1
D gene: -
V gene: TRBV28

CDR3 protein: NLLGGTRYTDTQY
clone size: few
J gene: TRBJ2-3
D gene: -
V gene: TRBV29-1

CDR3 protein: ASSPDSSTDTQY
clone size: few
J gene: TRBJ2-3
D gene: -
V gene: TRBV2

CDR3 protein: ASSQRTDVENTIY
clone size: -
J gene: TRBJ1-3
D gene: -
V gene: TRBV4-1

CDR3 protein: SVAGGADTGELF
clone size: -
J gene: TRBJ2-2
D gene: TRBD1
V gene: TRBV29-1

CDR3 protein: AISGQGLDIQY
clone size: -
J gene: TRBJ2-4
D gene: TRBD1
V gene: TRBV10-3

CDR3 protein: AWSVQAGGGF
clone size: -
J gene: TRBJ2-1
D gene: TRBD2
V gene: TRBV30

CDR3 protein: VSGDTQETQY
clone size: few
J gene: TRBJ2-5
D gene: -
V gene: TRBV5-1

CDR3 protein: ASSTGTARTDTQY
clone size: -
J gene: TRBJ2-3
D gene: TRBD1
V gene: TRBV6-5

CDR3 protein: AWSALSGQPQH
clone size: few
J gene: TRBJ1-5
D gene: -
V gene: TRBV30

CDR3 protein: ASSFDRAYEQY
clone size: few
J gene: TRBJ2-7
D gene: TRBD1
V gene: TRBV5-1

CDR3 protein: SAPGLAEPITDTQY
clone size: few
J gene: TRBJ2-3
D gene: TRBD2
V gene: TRBV29-1

CDR3 protein: AWAGRREQY
clone size: -
J gene: TRBJ2-7
D gene: -
V gene: TRBV30

CDR3 protein: AWSGARESVSEQF
clone size: few
J gene: TRBJ2-1
D gene: TRBD2
V gene: TRBV30

CDR3 protein: AWDRSSGLEAF
clone size: -
J gene: TRBJ1-1
D gene: -
V gene: TRBV30

CDR3 protein: AWSRASAYEQY
clone size: -
J gene: TRBJ2-7
D gene: -
V gene: TRBV30